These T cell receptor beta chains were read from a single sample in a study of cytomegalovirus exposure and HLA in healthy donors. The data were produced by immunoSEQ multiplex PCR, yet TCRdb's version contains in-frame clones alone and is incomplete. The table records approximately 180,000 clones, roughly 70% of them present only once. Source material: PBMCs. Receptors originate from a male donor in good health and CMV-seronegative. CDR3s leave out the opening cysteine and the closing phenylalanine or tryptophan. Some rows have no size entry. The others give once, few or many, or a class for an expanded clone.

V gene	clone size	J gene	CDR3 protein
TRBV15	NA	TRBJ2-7	ATQAGQGFYEQY
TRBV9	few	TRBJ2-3	ASSLSGQISTDTQY
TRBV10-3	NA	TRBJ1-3	AISDPPSTGNTIY
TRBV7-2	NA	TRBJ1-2	ASSLNRDSELAANYGYT
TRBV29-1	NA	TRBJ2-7	SVEASGQGSAEQY
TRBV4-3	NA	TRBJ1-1	ASSQDRGIEAF
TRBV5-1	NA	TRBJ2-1	ASSRAGSFNEQF
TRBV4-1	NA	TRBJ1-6	ASSQGRGLH
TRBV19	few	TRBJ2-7	ASSTLNQGAHEQY
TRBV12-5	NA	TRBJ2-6	ASGLNLGQSGANVLT
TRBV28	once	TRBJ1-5	ASSRDRVFQPQH
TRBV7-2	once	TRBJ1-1	ASSFTGINTEAF
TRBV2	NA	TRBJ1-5	ASTTGRGQPQH
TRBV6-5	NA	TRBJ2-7	ASSYLLDSGEQY
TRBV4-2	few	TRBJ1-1	ASSLRTGQDTEAF
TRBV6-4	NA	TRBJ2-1	ASSVSNYNEQF
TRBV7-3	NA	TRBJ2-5	ASSLDSLQETQY
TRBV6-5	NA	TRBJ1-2	ASSRDRDNYGYT
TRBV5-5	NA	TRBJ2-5	ASSSTFRQGSETQY
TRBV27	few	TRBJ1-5	ASSPRTGSYQPQH
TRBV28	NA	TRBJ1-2	ASTPSGGVDGYT
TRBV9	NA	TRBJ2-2	ASSTGYTGELF
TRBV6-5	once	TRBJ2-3	ASSYGAGSTDTQY
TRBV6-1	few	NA	ASSRNREYEQY
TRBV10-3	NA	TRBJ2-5	AISESGQQGDKETQY
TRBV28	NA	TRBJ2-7	ASSPSGTGSYEQY
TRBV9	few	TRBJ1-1	ASSAVQGAPGTEAF
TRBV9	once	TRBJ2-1	ASSSGLAGTGNEQF
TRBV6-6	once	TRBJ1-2	ASSLTGENYGYT
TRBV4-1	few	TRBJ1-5	ASSLGRVHQPQH
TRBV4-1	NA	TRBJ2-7	ASSQQTGRSYEQY
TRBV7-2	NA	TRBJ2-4	ASSSRTPENIQY
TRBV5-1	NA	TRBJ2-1	ASSLVAGAYNEQF
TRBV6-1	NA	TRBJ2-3	ASSGTGGTDTQY
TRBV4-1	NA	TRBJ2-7	ASSQVGQRYEQY
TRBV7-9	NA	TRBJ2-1	ASSLLAGTGNEQF
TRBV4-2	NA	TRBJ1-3	ASSQGQGAFNTIY
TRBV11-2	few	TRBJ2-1	ASSQWGNRVEQF
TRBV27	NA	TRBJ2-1	ASSFWPAKGSGRLYNEQF
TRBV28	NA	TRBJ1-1	ASTPGGNTEAF
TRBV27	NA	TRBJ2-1	ASSPTGPSYNEQF
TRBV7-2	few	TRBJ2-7	ASSLHDTGTYEQY
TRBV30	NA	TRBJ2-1	AWSVQLAGLGEF
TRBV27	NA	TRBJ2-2	ASSTLRDTGELF